Below, 14 T cell receptor beta chains from the same sample are listed, as sequenced in a study of blood T cells in healthy people across ages (dated by TCRdb to between 2015 and 2016). The method was 5' RACE. The data were produced on an Illumina HiSeq 2500. The second PCR ran for roughly 7 to 11 cycles and used a J-beta primer mix along with a sample-barcoded 5' primer. Using fastp at Q25 and MiXCR, TCRdb reprocessed the public reads and kept productive beta chains. Every distinct CDR3 protein forms one entry, paired with its most common genes and DNA. Recorded for this sample are under 1,000,000 distinct CDR3 sequences; more than 35% of them occurred a single time. The top ten clonotypes cover around 18% of the sample. The sample taken for sequencing was blood. Receptor source: an older man in good health.

This clonotype was recorded a few times. CDR3 protein: CSAQASGSDEQYF. The CDR3 region has the DNA TGCAGCGCCCAGGCTAGCGGGAGCGACGAGCAGTACTTC. This chain links TRBV29-1 with TRBJ2-7, with 10 bases aligning to TRBD2. The CDR3 spans 13 residues. Germline CDR1 reads SQVTM; CDR2 reads ANQGSEA. V gave up 7 bases and J gave up 5 bases; unmatched junction bases: 8.

This clonotype was observed a few times. V and J are TRBV20-1 and TRBJ2-7; D is ambiguous. The CDR3 covers 12 residues. Trimming cost V 0 bases and J 2 bases, with 5 bases left between them. Per the germline V gene, CDR1 is DFQATT and CDR2 is SNEGSKA (reference sequence). The CDR3 nucleotides are TGCAGTGCTAGAGATTTAGCCTACGAGCAGTACTTC. Translated: CSARDLAYEQYF.

This rearrangement joins TRBV20-1 to TRBJ2-5, with D perhaps being TRBD1 or TRBD2 (5 bases each). The CDR3 consists of 14 residues. CDR1 DFQATT and CDR2 SNEGSKA come from the germline V gene (reference sequence). The V gene lost 6 bases and the J gene lost 0 bases, with 14 bases spanning the gap. The CDR3 reads CSARDDKYQETQYF. The CDR3 DNA sequence: TGCAGTGCCCGGGACGATAAGTACCAAGAGACCCAGTACTTC.

The chain couples TRBV6-2 or TRBV6-3 to TRBJ2-1; 11 bases match TRBD1. Germline CDR1 is MNHEY and CDR2 is SVGEGT. J was trimmed by 10 bases and V by 1 base; bases with no gene match: 6. This CDR3 has 15 residues. The CDR3 is CASSYWTGGSYEQFF. In DNA form, the CDR3 reads TGTGCCAGCAGTTACTGGACAGGGGGCAGCTACGAGCAGTTCTTC.

The chain uses TRBV5-1 and TRBJ2-1, with TRBD2 identical over 9 bases. The CDR3 length is 16 residues. Germline values: CDR1 SGHRS, CDR2 YFSETQ. V dropped 4 bases and J dropped 5; count of bases not matched to a gene: 10. CDR3 nucleotide sequence: TGCGCCAGCAGCCGAACTCTTAGCGGGGGCAACAATGAGCAGTTCTTC. It specifies CASSRTLSGGNNEQFF.

The chain joins TRBV20-1 to TRBJ2-1, with TRBD2 identical over 7 bases. The CDR3 has 14 residues. CDR1 DFQATT and CDR2 SNEGSKA come from the germline V gene (reference sequence). The J segment lost 10 bases and the V segment lost 2 bases, leaving 11 bases of the junction unmatched. The CDR3 region is CSARRLADTQEQFF. The CDR3 DNA follows: TGCAGTGCTAGACGTCTAGCGGATACCCAAGAGCAGTTCTTC.

The chain combines TRBV2 with TRBJ2-1; no reliable D call. The CDR3 totals 13 residues. Germline V gene data show CDR1 as SNHLY and CDR2 as FYNNEI. The V end lost 3 bases, the J end lost 10 bases, and 13 bases lay between the germline ends. CDR3 sequence reads: CASSEDPAREQFF. The CDR3 DNA sequence: TGTGCCAGCAGTGAGGACCCTGCTAGAGAGCAGTTCTTC.

This clonotype was seen just once. V is TRBV19 and J is TRBJ2-3; 9 bases map to TRBD2. Germline CDR1 is LNHDA and CDR2 is SQIVND (reference sequence). The trim removed 11 bases at V and 3 bases at J, leaving 12 bases unmatched. CDR3 size: 15 residues. CDR3: CAGQLSGRRTDTQYF. In nucleotides, the CDR3 is TGTGCCGGCCAACTTAGCGGGAGAAGAACAGATACGCAGTATTTT.

The chain combines TRBV7-9 with TRBJ2-7; TRBD1 matches at 7 bases. The assigned J gene may be wrong: the sequence end matches TRBJ2-5 better. The CDR3 runs to 13 residues. The V gene's germline CDR1 is SEHNR and CDR2 FQNEAQ (reference sequence). Here the CDR3 reads CASSSQGIKTQYF. In nucleotides, the CDR3 is TGTGCCAGCAGCTCACAGGGGATCAAGACCCAGTACTTC.

This clonotype was seen more than once but under ten times. The chain recombines TRBV12-3 or TRBV12-4 with TRBJ2-4; 8 bases agree with TRBD2. The J call could be wrong; TRBJ2-7 is a better fit for the DNA end. The CDR3 is 15 residues long. This chain's CDR3 is CASSQGTSKVYEQYF. In DNA form, the CDR3 reads TGTGCCAGCAGCCAGGGGACTAGTAAGGTGTACGAGCAGTACTTC.

The table lists this clonotype with a count of one. This rearrangement joins TRBV5-1 to TRBJ2-4; tentatively, D is TRBD2 (6 bases). V gave up 3 bases and J gave up 6 bases, with 10 bases separating them. Germline lookup yields CDR1 SGHRS and CDR2 YFSETQ. The CDR3 extends over 13 amino acids. The CDR3: CASSSTSINIQYF. Written as DNA, the CDR3 is TGCGCCAGCAGCTCGACTAGTATAAACATTCAGTACTTC.

V and J are TRBV9 and TRBJ2-1, with D perhaps given as TRBD1 or TRBD2 (6 bases each). Germline V gene sequence: CDR1 SGDLS, CDR2 YYNGEE. The CDR3 extends over 18 amino acids. Trimming cost V 0 bases and J 0 bases, with 16 bases left between them. CDR3 in amino acids: CASSVGSGGTYSYNEQFF. DNA of the CDR3: TGTGCCAGCAGCGTAGGGTCTGGAGGGACATACTCCTACAATGAGCAGTTCTTC.

The chain uses TRBV12-3 or TRBV12-4 and TRBJ2-5; 8 bases align to TRBD1. The CDR3 covers 14 residues. With 3 bases clipped from V and 4 bases from J, the junction kept 4 bases outside the gene matches. CDR3 in amino acids: CASSFRTGRETQYF. The CDR3 coding sequence is TGTGCCAGCAGTTTTAGGACAGGGAGAGAGACCCAGTACTTC.

This chain links TRBV28 with TRBJ1-6; D might be TRBD1 (6 bases). This CDR3 comprises 19 residues. The V end was cut by 4 bases, the J end by 5 bases, with 24 bases between. Per the germline V gene, CDR1 is MDHEN and CDR2 is SYDVKM. CDR3 protein: CASSSTALTTDRDNSPLHF. CDR3 nucleotide sequence: TGTGCCAGCAGTTCTACGGCCCTAACGACGGACAGAGATAATTCACCCCTCCACTTT.